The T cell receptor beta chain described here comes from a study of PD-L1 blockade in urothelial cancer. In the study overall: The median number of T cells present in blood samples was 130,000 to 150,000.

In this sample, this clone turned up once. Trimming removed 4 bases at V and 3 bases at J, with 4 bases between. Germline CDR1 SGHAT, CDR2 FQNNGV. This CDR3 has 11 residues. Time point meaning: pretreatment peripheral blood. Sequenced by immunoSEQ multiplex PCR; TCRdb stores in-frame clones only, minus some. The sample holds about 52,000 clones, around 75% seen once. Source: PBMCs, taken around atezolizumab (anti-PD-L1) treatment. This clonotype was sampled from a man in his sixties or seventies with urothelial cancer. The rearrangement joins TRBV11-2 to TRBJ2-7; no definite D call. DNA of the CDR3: TGTGCCAGCAGCTCCCGCTACGAGCAGTACTTC. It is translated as CASSSRYEQYF.